Presented here are 19 T cell receptor beta chains from one specimen sequenced in a study of patients and donors after allogeneic stem cell transplantation. TCRdb used MiXCR to reprocess the RT-PCR reads, holding one entry per CDR3 protein. Among over 400,000 distinct CDR3 sequences listed, approximately 16% were seen once. Material: blood, either unsorted or a sorted T cell fraction (not recorded which). These receptors were collected from a human donor who was either an allogeneic HSCT recipient or a stem cell or donor lymphocyte infusion donor (not recorded which). It is not recorded whose cells these are; they may come from a transplant donor.

This clonotype was recorded a few times. The V gene is TRBV20-1, the J gene TRBJ2-4; D is perhaps TRBD1 (5 bases). With 1 base removed from V and 0 bases from J, the gap between germline ends came to 16 bases. This CDR3 region has 17 residues. Germline-derived CDR1 and CDR2 are DFQATT and SNEGSKA (reference sequence). CDR3 DNA: TGCAGTGCTAGAGTAGTGAGGACAAGGTTAGCCAAAAACATTCAGTACTTC. Translated, it gives CSARVVRTRLAKNIQYF.

This clonotype was counted a few times. The chain employs TRBV6-1 and TRBJ2-6; D may be TRBD1 or TRBD2 (6 bases each). CDR3 length: 19 residues. V dropped 6 bases and J dropped 0 bases, with 21 bases sitting between them. Germline-derived CDR1 and CDR2 are MNHNS and SASEGT. Here the CDR3 DNA reads TGTGCCAGCAGACCTTTTTGGGCCAGGGGAGGCTCTGGGGCCAACGTCCTGACTTTC. Its translation is CASRPFWARGGSGANVLTF.

This clonotype was observed many times. The chain recombines TRBV24-1 with TRBJ1-5, with D perhaps TRBD1 (6 bases). This CDR3 is 17 amino acids long. Germline V CDR1 and CDR2: KGHDR, SFDVKD. V shed 2 bases and J shed 1 base, with 14 bases lying between them. As DNA, the CDR3 is TGTGCCACCAGTGATTCGTTACAGGGATGGAGCAATCAGCCCCAGCATTTT. This gives the protein CATSDSLQGWSNQPQHF.

The rearrangement links TRBV11-1 to TRBJ1-4; maybe TRBD1 (5 bases). The CDR3 spans 19 residues. Germline V gene lookup returns CDR1 SGHAT and CDR2 FQDESV (reference sequence). The V and J ends lost 2 bases and 0 bases respectively, with 19 bases between them. CDR3 sequence: CASSLRRGDSVATNEKLFF. CDR3 coding DNA: TGTGCCAGCAGCTTAAGGAGGGGTGACAGCGTTGCAACTAATGAAAAACTGTTTTTT.

This clonotype was found a few times. V gene TRBV7-2 combines with J gene TRBJ2-3, with no clear D. The CDR3 sequence is 13 residues long. V was pared by 2 bases and J by 7 bases, with 10 bases between. CDR1 is SGHTA and CDR2 is FQGNSA in the germline V gene. In nucleotides, the CDR3 is TGTGCCAGCAGCTTATCACGGGTCAATACGCAGTATTTT. This codes for CASSLSRVNTQYF.

This clonotype was recorded a few times. V and J are TRBV5-4 and TRBJ2-4; TRBD2 matches at 9 bases. Germline CDR1 reads SGHNT; CDR2 reads YYREEE (reference sequence). V gave up 4 bases and J gave up 7 bases; unmatched junction bases: 15. The CDR3 is made up of 17 amino acids. Here the CDR3 reads CASSPQRGAGGRNIQYF. CDR3 bases: TGTGCCAGCAGCCCGCAGAGGGGAGCGGGGGGCAGGAACATTCAGTACTTC.

The V and J genes are TRBV5-6 and TRBJ2-2, with D possibly matching TRBD1 (6 bases). V was trimmed by 0 bases and J by 5 bases, leaving 17 bases between them. Germline V gene data show CDR1 as SGHDT and CDR2 as YYEEEE. CDR3 length equals 17 residues. CDR3 sequence: CASSLGYRDSWTGELFF. For the CDR3, the DNA is TGTGCCAGCAGCTTGGGCTACAGGGATTCATGGACCGGGGAGCTGTTTTTT.

The rearrangement joins TRBV5-1 to TRBJ1-1, with D possibly being TRBD1 (6 bases). Germline CDR1 and CDR2: SGHRS and YFSETQ. The CDR3 consists of 16 residues. V lost 1 base and J 6 bases, leaving 19 bases between the germline ends. CDR3 sequence (DNA): TGCGCCAGCAGCTTGTTAACGGGGGCGAGTAGTGCTGAAGCTTTCTTT. Protein: CASSLLTGASSAEAFF.

The chain's CDR3 is CASSRTTPTGGRELFF. The CDR3 DNA reads as TGTGCCAGCAGCCGGACTACACCTACCGGAGGCCGGGAGCTGTTTTTT. The J gene is TRBJ2-2, the V gene TRBV6-2 or TRBV6-3; D is possibly TRBD2 (6 bases). Germline V gene sequence: CDR1 MNHEY, CDR2 SVGEGT. Trimming took 6 bases from V and 9 from J, leaving 23 bases between them. The CDR3 runs 16 residues.

There are many counts of this clonotype. The chain combines TRBV5-1 with TRBJ2-7; D possibly matches TRBD1 or TRBD2 (6 bases each). The CDR3 consists of 14 residues. CDR1 and CDR2 (germline): SGHRS, YFSETQ. With 4 bases removed from V and 2 bases from J, the gap between germline ends came to 13 bases. CDR3 sequence (DNA): TGCGCCAGCAGCAGGGGGGCGAAGACCTACGAGCAGTACTTC. Protein product: CASSRGAKTYEQYF.

This clonotype was seen only a few times. The V gene is TRBV24-1, the J gene TRBJ2-2; 7 bases are shared with TRBD1. Looked up from germline, CDR1 is KGHDR and CDR2 is SFDVKD. This CDR3 is built from 16 residues. V lost 2 bases, J lost 4 bases, and 6 bases stayed unmatched. The CDR3 DNA reads as TGTGCCACCAGTGATTCCACAGGGGTGCGCACCGGGGAGCTGTTTTTT. It codes for CATSDSTGVRTGELFF.

Many counts were recorded for this clonotype. J is TRBJ1-1 and V is TRBV12-3 or TRBV12-4, with 8 bases fitting TRBD1. Trimming at V came to 5 bases and at J to 4 bases, leaving 3 bases not matched to a gene. The CDR3 is made up of 13 amino acids. CDR3 region: CASSITGGTEAFF. CDR3 sequence (DNA): TGTGCCAGCAGTATCACAGGGGGCACTGAAGCTTTCTTT.

In its sample, this clonotype was seen a few times. The chain links TRBV21-1 to TRBJ1-1. TRBV21-1 is a pseudogene. The CDR3 is 14 amino acids. The CDR3 coding sequence is TGTGCCAGCAGCAGCGCACTCGCGAACACTGAAGCTTTCTTT. As protein: CASSSALANTEAFF.

The genes are TRBV6-4 and TRBJ2-1, with 13 bases fitting TRBD2. The CDR3 contains 16 residues. V shed 2 bases, J shed 7 bases, and the junction held 5 bases outside the gene matches. Germline V lookup: CDR1 MRHNA, CDR2 SNTAGT. The CDR3 nucleotides read TGTGCCAGCAGTGACCCCACTAGCGGGGGGGGGAATGAGCAGTTCTTC. Translated: CASSDPTSGGGNEQFF.

The rearrangement joins TRBV12-3 or TRBV12-4 to TRBJ2-2; D is possibly TRBD1 or TRBD2 (5 bases each). Between the trimmed V and J ends, which lost 7 bases and 7 bases, there was a span of 19 bases. The CDR3 sequence is 15 residues long. CDR3 nucleotide sequence: TGTGCCAGCACCCCTCAGGGACGTGGGTTCGGGGAGCTGTTTTTT. Its protein product is CASTPQGRGFGELFF.

In its sample, this clonotype was seen a few times. This sequence joins TRBV20-1 and TRBJ2-5, with 11 bases lining up with TRBD2. V was clipped by 3 bases and J by 4 bases; unmatched bases: 4. CDR1 is DFQATT and CDR2 is SNEGSKA in the germline V gene (reference sequence). The CDR3 length is 14 residues. Written as DNA, the CDR3 is TGCAGTGCTAGTTTAGGACTAGCGGGAGAGACCCAGTACTTC. This gives the protein CSASLGLAGETQYF.

The J gene is TRBJ2-7, the V gene TRBV6-1; tentatively, D is TRBD2 (5 bases). This CDR3 comprises 14 residues. Deletions cut 8 bases from V and 4 bases from J, with 18 bases between. The germline gives CDR1 MNHNS, CDR2 SASEGT. The CDR3 sequence is CASGARTGIYEQYF. CDR3 DNA: TGTGCCAGCGGCGCAAGGACTGGGATTTACGAGCAGTACTTC.

The rearrangement joins TRBV7-6 to TRBJ2-3, with 7 positions matching TRBD2. The CDR3 covers 15 residues. V shed 5 bases, J shed 6 bases, and the junction held 11 bases outside the gene matches. Germline lookup yields CDR1 SGHVS and CDR2 FNYEAQ. CDR3 region: CASSLRTSRQDTQYF. In DNA, the CDR3 is TGTGCCAGCAGCCTCCGGACTAGTAGGCAGGATACGCAGTATTTT.

This clonotype has only a few counts. The chain has TRBV19 and TRBJ2-5, with a possible D match to TRBD1 (6 bases). This CDR3 has 14 residues. Germline loops: CDR1 LNHDA, CDR2 SQIVND (reference sequence). The V end was cut by 4 bases, the J end by 2 bases, with 11 bases between. The CDR3 protein is CASSTDSLQETQYF. The CDR3 DNA sequence: TGTGCCAGTAGTACGGACAGCTTACAAGAGACCCAGTACTTC.